This TCR beta chain was identified in a study of T cells in Graves' hyperthyroidism and ophthalmopathy. This clonotype was picked up many times. Amplified regions were TCR beta CDR3 sequences from RNA transcripts. An initial round of RT-PCR targeting the TCR CDR3 relied on the HTBI primer set. Each CDR3 protein is one row after TCRdb ran MiXCR on the multiplex PCR reads. Here the sample spans some 550,000 distinct CDR3 sequences, roughly 15% being singletons. Looked up from germline, CDR1 is DFQATT and CDR2 is SNEGSKA (reference sequence). The CDR3 has 15 amino acids. Trimming stripped 3 bases from V and 0 bases from J, with 15 bases between.

The TCR originated in a woman in her thirties or forties with Graves' ophthalmopathy. The V gene is TRBV20-1, the J gene TRBJ2-7, with TRBD2 as a possible D gene (6 bases). What was sequenced was blood. In DNA, the CDR3 is TGCAGTGCTAGCTCGGGGGAAAAACCCTCCTACGAGCAGTACTTC. This translates into CSASSGEKPSYEQYF.